The clone carrying this TCR beta chain has ten or more counts. The antigen remains unidentified. The data derive from a study of early T cells in non-severe SARS-CoV-2 infection. About the study: Sequencing input comprised bulk RNA from unsorted whole blood; chain pairing was not available. Study-wide findings and caveats: The VDJdb matching leaned toward anti-spike CD8 responses and overlooked private and CD4 specificities.

As part of library construction, unique molecular identifiers were attached to individual cDNA molecules. TCRdb recomputed calls from the 5' RACE reads with MiXCR, one row per CDR3 protein. The repertoire has some 66,000 distinct CDR3 sequences, roughly 13% of them found once; the top ten carry roughly 8.3%. The CDR3 loop spans 15 amino acids. V was shortened by 5 bases and J by 0 bases, with 14 bases between the two germline ends. The clonotype originates from an adult who was a healthcare worker with PCR-confirmed SARS-CoV-2 infection or an uninfected control (not recorded which). The genes are TRBV12-3 or TRBV12-4 and TRBJ2-7; no reliable D call. Sequenced material: whole blood. The CDR3 DNA reads as TGTGCCAGCAGTGTGGACCCAGGTAGCTCCTACGAGCAGTACTTC. The encoded protein is CASSVDPGSSYEQYF.